This T cell receptor beta chain stems from a study of low-dose radiotherapy and immunotherapy resistance in tumors. About the research overall: Members of Cohort 1 were treated with 0.5 Gy per fraction every 2 weeks. The prescribed total PTV dose was 6.5 Gy. Aspirin 300 mg, taken orally and daily, was given to patients for four cycles from cycle 1 day 1. Cohort 2 received 1 Gy per fraction every two weeks, totaling 13 Gy over 26 weeks. Cyclophosphamide went in intravenously at 200 mg/m2 every two weeks, one day before radiation and immunotherapy.

Only a few counts were recorded for this clonotype. First-strand cDNA relied on TRAV- and TRBV-specific primers spanning alpha and beta chains. Over approximately 20 PCR cycles, TCRs were amplified from a constant-region primer and V-primer adapter. TCRdb used MiXCR to reprocess the reads, holding one entry per CDR3 protein. Of 16,000 or so distinct CDR3 sequences in the sample, roughly 70% were seen once. Trimming removed 3 bases from V and 5 bases from J, with 19 bases in between. Germline V gene lookup returns CDR1 SGHAT and CDR2 FQNNGV. CDR3 length: 16 residues. The chain is built from TRBV11-2 and TRBJ2-5; D may match TRBD1 or TRBD2 (7 bases each). The origin of this receptor is a human donor with advanced metastatic prostate, ovarian, gallbladder or colorectal cancer (not recorded which). This table probably holds off-target reads from a library built for another chain. The CDR3 coding sequence is TGTGCCAGCAGCTTCTTGCCCCAGGGGGGGCTTGAGACCCAGTACTTC. This translates into CASSFLPQGGLETQYF.